This passage covers 20 T cell receptor beta chains from one sample sequenced in a study of glioma-infiltrating T cells. Amplification of TCR alpha and beta CDR3 regions from RNA used iRepertoire nested multiplex PCR. TCRdb re-analysed the multiplex PCR reads in MiXCR, keeping a single row per CDR3 protein. The repertoire holds around 390,000 distinct CDR3 sequences, with 41% as singletons. The specimen was glioma tissue, nonneoplastic brain tissue, or PBMCs (not recorded which). The receptors here all came from a human donor with low-grade glioma or glioblastoma, undergoing nonglioma brain surgery, or in good health (not recorded which).

This clonotype showed up many times. The chain has TRBV6-1 and TRBJ2-1, with TRBD2 identical over 13 bases. The germline gives CDR1 MNHNS, CDR2 SASEGT. The CDR3 extends over 13 amino acids. V trimming: 5 bases; J trimming: 11 bases; junction bases outside the gene matches: 3. CDR3 residues: CASSSGTSGKQFF. The CDR3 bases are TGTGCCAGCAGTTCCGGGACTAGCGGGAAGCAGTTCTTC.

This clonotype was counted many times. This chain joins TRBV6-2 or TRBV6-3 and TRBJ2-7; 7 bases map to TRBD1. Germline CDR1 and CDR2: MNHEY and SVGEGT. V shed 8 bases, J shed 3 bases, and the junction held 7 bases outside the gene matches. The CDR3 covers 13 residues. Written as DNA, the CDR3 is TGTGCCAGCGACGACAGGGAGAGCTACGAGCAGTACTTC. It is translated as CASDDRESYEQYF.

The J gene is TRBJ2-7, the V gene TRBV5-6; D might be TRBD1 or TRBD2, each matching 5 bases. V was cut by 5 bases and J by 3 bases, with 15 bases left in between. Germline V gene sequence: CDR1 SGHDT, CDR2 YYEEEE. The CDR3 has 14 residues. This chain's CDR3 is CASRGRDRLYEQYF. In DNA form, the CDR3 reads TGTGCCAGCAGAGGGAGAGACAGACTCTACGAGCAGTACTTC.

Of note for this clonotype: One junction end does not reproduce the germline sequence, and a read error may be involved. V and J are TRBV28 and TRBJ2-1, with 10 bases fitting TRBD1. Germline CDR1 and CDR2: MDHEN and SYDVKM. This CDR3 is 20 amino acids long. The CDR3 nucleotides are TGTGCCAGAAGTTTGTATCCGGTAGGGGTGCCGGGACAGGGGTACAATGAGCAGTTCTTC. Amino acids: CARSLYPVGVPGQGYNEQFF.

This clonotype has just a few counts. Here the CDR3 reads CASSQTSEQYF. CDR3 nucleotides: TGTGCCAGCAGCCAAACTAGCGAGCAGTACTTC. The chain links TRBV7-2 to TRBJ2-7; a possible D gene is TRBD2 (5 bases). The CDR3 has 11 amino acids. Trimming took 5 bases from V and 6 from J, leaving 8 bases between them. Per germline, CDR1 SGHTA and CDR2 FQGNSA. The whole variable domain, filled in from reference TRBV7-2 and TRBJ2-7, reads GAGVSQSPSNKVTEKGKDVELRCDPISGHTALYWYRQSLGQGLEFLIYFQGNSAPDKSGLPSDRFSAERTGGSVSTLTIQRTQQEDSAVYLCASSQTSEQYFGPGTRLTVT.

Concerning this clonotype: A much more abundant neighbour one base away suggests this may be a read error. This chain joins TRBV27 and TRBJ1-1; D remains unclear. Germline values: CDR1 MNHEY, CDR2 SMNVEV (reference sequence). This CDR3 has 14 residues. The CDR3 nucleotides are TGTGCCAGCACTTTATTCGACGGGAACACTGAAGCTTTCTTT. As protein: CASTLFDGNTEAFF.

Remarks on this clonotype: Since a much larger clone is just one base distant, this may be a read error. This chain joins TRBV27 and TRBJ1-2, with a possible D match to TRBD1 (6 bases). Germline V gives CDR1 MNHEY, CDR2 SMNVEV (reference sequence). The CDR3 extends over 13 amino acids. The germline V and J ends were trimmed by 5 bases and 7 bases, with 14 bases remaining between them. CDR3 sequence: CASSLGTTCGYTF. In DNA form, the CDR3 reads TGTGCCAGCAGTCTTGGGACAACCTGTGGCTACACCTTC.

The genes are TRBV2 and TRBJ1-6; D not certain. Germline CDR1 reads SNHLY; CDR2 reads FYNNEI. The V and J ends lost 2 bases and 9 bases respectively, with 14 bases between them. The CDR3 consists of 15 residues. CDR3 in DNA: TGTGCCAGCAGTGAATCTCGGAGTATGGGTTCACCCCTCCACTTT. Translating it yields CASSESRSMGSPLHF.

In this sample, this clonotype turned up a few times. The chain is built from TRBV12-3 or TRBV12-4 and TRBJ2-1; 7 positions agree with TRBD2. V lost 6 bases to trimming and J lost 3 bases; unmatched junction nucleotides: 8. This CDR3 is 15 amino acids long. For the CDR3, the DNA is TGTGCCAGCAGGGGAGGGGCTAGCGGCTACAATGAGCAGTTCTTC. Translation gives CASRGGASGYNEQFF.

This clonotype was seen at least ten times. The chain employs TRBV7-8 and TRBJ2-3; 13 bases match TRBD2. The germline V gene encodes CDR1 SGHVS and CDR2 FQNEAQ. This CDR3 contains 18 residues. Losses at the gene ends were 5 bases for V and 2 bases for J; bases not matched to a gene: 10. The CDR3 sequence: CASSGRTSGSLTTDTQYF. Here the CDR3 DNA reads TGTGCCAGCAGCGGCCGGACTAGCGGGAGTCTTACCACAGATACGCAGTATTTT.

This sequence joins TRBV12-3 or TRBV12-4 and TRBJ2-5; TRBD1 aligns across 9 bases. The CDR3 runs to 14 residues. V trimming: 6 bases; J trimming: 4 bases; junction bases outside the gene matches: 6. The DNA of the CDR3 is TGTGCCAGCAGCCCGGGACAGGGAGGAGAGACCCAGTACTTC. Its protein is CASSPGQGGETQYF.

The sample holds a few counts of this clonotype. The chain has TRBV7-8 and TRBJ2-5; D may correspond to TRBD1 or TRBD2 (5 bases each). Germline V lookup: CDR1 SGHVS, CDR2 FQNEAQ. The ends were cut back, 3 bases at V and 5 bases at J, with 13 bases in the middle. The CDR3 covers 14 residues. The CDR3 is CASSLGPGGETQYF. The DNA of the CDR3 is TGTGCCAGCAGCTTGGGACCAGGCGGGGAGACCCAGTACTTC.

There are many counts of this clonotype. The chain uses TRBV28 and TRBJ1-1; no clear D. Germline V gene sequence: CDR1 MDHEN, CDR2 SYDVKM. The CDR3 totals 16 residues. The V gene lost 5 bases and the J gene lost 0 bases, with 16 bases spanning the gap. In DNA, the CDR3 is TGTGCCAGCAGTACCGAAGTGGGCCTTATGAACACTGAAGCTTTCTTT. It yields the protein CASSTEVGLMNTEAFF.

A note on this clonotype: The junction shows a germline mismatch at one end, possibly a read error. The rearrangement links TRBV24-1 to TRBJ1-2; no definite D call. Germline values: CDR1 KGHDR, CDR2 SFDVKD. This CDR3 region has 13 residues. The CDR3 nucleotides read TGTGCCACCAGTGATTTGCAAGGCTATGTCTACACCTTC. Translated: CATSDLQGYVYTF.

There are many counts of this clonotype. This sequence joins TRBV25-1 and TRBJ1-1; D might be TRBD1 (5 bases). This CDR3 region has 15 residues. CDR1 and CDR2 from the germline V gene are MGHDK and SYGVNS. Trimming cost V 1 base and J 6 bases, with 15 bases left between them. CDR3 sequence (DNA): TGTGCCAGCAGTGAATGGGGGGAGGGTTTACCTGAAGCTTTCTTT. This translates into CASSEWGEGLPEAFF.

V usage is TRBV28 and J usage is TRBJ2-3; 8 bases are shared with TRBD1. The CDR3 sequence is 15 residues long. The V gene's germline CDR1 is MDHEN and CDR2 SYDVKM. V was clipped by 10 bases and J by 6 bases; unmatched bases: 15. This chain's CDR3 is CAISGDRGAWDTQYF. CDR3 in DNA: TGTGCCATCTCGGGTGACAGGGGCGCATGGGATACGCAGTATTTT. The full variable domain, in which reference TRBV28 and TRBJ2-3 provide the parts outside the CDR3, is DVKVTQSSRYLVKRTGEKVFLECVQDMDHENMFWYRQDPGLGLRLIYFSYDVKMKEKGDIPEGYSVSREKKERFSLILESASTNQTSMYLCAISGDRGAWDTQYFGPGTRLTVL.

On this clonotype: The junction differs from germline at one of its ends, possibly a read error. This chain uses TRBV6-5 with TRBJ2-1; D assignment may be TRBD1 or TRBD2 (5 bases each). The CDR3 consists of 16 residues. Looked up from germline, CDR1 is MNHEY and CDR2 is SVGAGI. CDR3: CAISGRPGTPYNGQFF. For the CDR3, the DNA is TGTGCCATCAGCGGTCGGCCAGGGACCCCATACAATGGGCAGTTCTTC.

This clonotype has only a few counts. The chain links TRBV27 to TRBJ2-7, with 11 bases identical to TRBD2. V lost 3 bases and J lost 4; bases outside the gene matches: 2. Per the germline V gene, CDR1 is MNHEY and CDR2 is SMNVEV (reference sequence). This CDR3 region has 14 residues. This chain's CDR3 is CASSLGLAVYEQYF. In DNA form, the CDR3 reads TGTGCCAGCAGTTTGGGACTAGCGGTATACGAGCAGTACTTC.

To note about this clonotype: A much larger clone lies one base from this, so it may be a read error. This chain connects TRBV28 to TRBJ1-1; 12 bases agree with TRBD1. Germline CDR1 and CDR2: MDHEN and SYDVKM. The CDR3 covers 17 residues. Written as DNA, the CDR3 is TGTGCCAGCAGGGGAGGGACAGGGGGCGCTTGGAACACTAAAGCTTTCTTT. Translated, it gives CASRGGTGGAWNTKAFF.

The chain couples TRBV18 to TRBJ1-5; D call uncertain. The germline V gene has CDR1 KGHSH and CDR2 LQKENI. CDR3 size: 17 residues. The V end was cut by 2 bases, the J end by 2 bases, with 16 bases between. The CDR3 loop is CASSPAGGRMGNQPQHF. The CDR3 nucleotides are TGTGCCAGCTCACCAGCGGGAGGGCGGATGGGCAATCAGCCCCAGCATTTT.